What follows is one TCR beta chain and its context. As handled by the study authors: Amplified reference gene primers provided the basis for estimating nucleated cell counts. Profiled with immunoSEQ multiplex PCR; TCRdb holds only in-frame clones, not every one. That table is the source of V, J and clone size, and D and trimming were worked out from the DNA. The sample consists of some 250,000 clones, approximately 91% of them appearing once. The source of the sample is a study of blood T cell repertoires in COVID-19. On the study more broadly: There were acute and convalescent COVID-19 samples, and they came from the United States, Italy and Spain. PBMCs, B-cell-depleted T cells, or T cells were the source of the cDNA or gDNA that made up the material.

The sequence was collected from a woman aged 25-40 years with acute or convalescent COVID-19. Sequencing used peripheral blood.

The CDR3 DNA sequence: TGTGCCAGCAGCCTCGGCGGAGAGCAGTACTTC. Translating it yields CASSLGGEQYF. This chain connects TRBV12-3 or TRBV12-4 to TRBJ2-7; D is uncertain. With 6 bases removed from V and 7 bases from J, the gap between germline ends came to 10 bases. This CDR3 contains 11 residues.